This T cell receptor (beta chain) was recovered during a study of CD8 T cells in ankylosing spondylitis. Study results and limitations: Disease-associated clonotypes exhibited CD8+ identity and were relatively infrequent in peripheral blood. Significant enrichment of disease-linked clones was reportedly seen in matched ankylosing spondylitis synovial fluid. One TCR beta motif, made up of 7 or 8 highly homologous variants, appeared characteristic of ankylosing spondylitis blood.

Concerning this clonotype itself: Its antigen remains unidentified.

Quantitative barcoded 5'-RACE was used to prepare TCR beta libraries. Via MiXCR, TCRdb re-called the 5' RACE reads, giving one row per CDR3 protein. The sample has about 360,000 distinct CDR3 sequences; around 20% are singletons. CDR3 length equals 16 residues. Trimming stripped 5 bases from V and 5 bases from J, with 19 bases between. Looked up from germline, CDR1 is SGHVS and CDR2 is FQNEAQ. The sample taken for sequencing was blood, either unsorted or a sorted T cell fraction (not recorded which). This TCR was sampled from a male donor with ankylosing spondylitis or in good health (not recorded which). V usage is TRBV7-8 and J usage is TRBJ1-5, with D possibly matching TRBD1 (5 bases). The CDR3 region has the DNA TGTGCCAGCAGCCCAACCAGGGCAGGCTCCTATCAGCCCCAGCATTTT. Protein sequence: CASSPTRAGSYQPQHF.